These 29 T cell receptor beta chains were all obtained from the same sample, sequenced in a study of cytotoxic CD8 clonotypes in ibrutinib-treated CLL. Only in-frame clones appear in the TCRdb table, and some are missing; sequencing was by immunoSEQ multiplex PCR. The sample has under 300,000 clones, roughly four fifths seen once; the top ten hold about 5.8%. Sequenced material: PBMCs, taken at disease progression, from a patient treated with ibrutinib. Every receptor here comes from a human donor with chronic lymphocytic leukemia.

This clone was counted only a few times. The genes are TRBV29-1 and TRBJ1-3; unclear D gene. The germline V gene has CDR1 SQVTM and CDR2 ANQGSEA. V lost 6 bases and J lost 2, with 14 bases in between. This CDR3 comprises 14 residues. The CDR3 reads CSVAASTPGNTIYF. CDR3 DNA sequence: TGCAGCGTAGCTGCCTCGACCCCTGGAAACACCATATATTTT.

The rearrangement uses TRBV6-4 and TRBJ2-1, with 7 bases identical to TRBD1. V lost 5 bases, J lost 0 bases, and 7 bases stayed unmatched. CDR1 is MRHNA and CDR2 is SNTAGT in the germline V gene. This CDR3 region has 16 residues. The CDR3 DNA reads as TGTGCCAGCAGTCAACGCAGGGGGAGCTCCTACAATGAGCAGTTCTTC. It translates to CASSQRRGSSYNEQFF.

As for this clone: Other DNA sequences in this sample translate to the same CDR3. The rearrangement links TRBV9 to TRBJ1-1; D unresolved. V lost 1 base to trimming and J lost 0 bases, with 4 bases between them. CDR3 length: 13 amino acids. From germline, CDR1 is SGDLS and CDR2 YYNGEE. CDR3 protein: CASSVSLNTEAFF. The DNA of the CDR3 is TGTGCCAGCAGCGTATCCCTGAACACTGAAGCTTTCTTT.

V usage is TRBV18 and J usage is TRBJ2-3, with 7 bases fitting TRBD2. The CDR3 totals 14 residues. J was trimmed by 0 bases and V by 5 bases; bases with no gene match: 2. In germline, CDR1 is KGHSH, CDR2 LQKENI. The CDR3 loop is CASSKTSSTDTQYF. The CDR3 bases are TGTGCCAGCTCAAAGACTAGCAGCACAGATACGCAGTATTTT.

The chain recombines TRBV5-1 with TRBJ2-5, with D tentatively TRBD2 (6 bases). Germline CDR1 is SGHRS and CDR2 is YFSETQ. This CDR3 has 14 amino acids. Trimming shortened V by 1 base and J by 6 bases, and 13 bases separated the two germline ends. The CDR3: CASSLSSGFKTQYF. CDR3 DNA sequence: TGCGCCAGCAGCTTGAGTAGCGGATTTAAGACCCAGTACTTC.

The CDR3 coding sequence is TGTGCCAGCACCCTTACGGGGGCGTACCAAGAGACCCAGTACTTC. Its protein is CASTLTGAYQETQYF. This chain connects TRBV7-3 to TRBJ2-5; D tentatively fits TRBD1 or TRBD2 (6 bases each). V was trimmed by 7 bases and J by 0 bases, leaving 15 bases between them. Germline V lookup: CDR1 SGHTA, CDR2 FQGTGA. The CDR3 sequence is 15 residues long.

The rearrangement joins TRBV29-1 to TRBJ1-1; 7 bases are a match to TRBD1. V trimming: 5 bases; J trimming: 0 bases; junction bases outside the gene matches: 15. The CDR3 length is 17 residues. CDR1 and CDR2 from the germline V gene are SQVTM and ANQGSEA. Written as DNA, the CDR3 is TGCAGCGTTCAAACCGGGACAGCGCCACGAATGAACACTGAAGCTTTCTTT. Residues: CSVQTGTAPRMNTEAFF.

The CDR3 loop is CASRQGQGGYEQYF. The CDR3 region has the DNA TGCGCCAGCCGACAGGGACAGGGGGGGTACGAGCAGTACTTC. The rearrangement uses TRBV5-1 and TRBJ2-7, with 11 bases that match TRBD1. V lost 7 bases to trimming and J lost 4 bases; unmatched junction nucleotides: 7. There are 14 residues in the CDR3. Germline CDR1 and CDR2: SGHRS and YFSETQ.

This clone was observed a handful of times. The chain carries TRBV5-8 and TRBJ2-7, with 9 bases lining up with TRBD2. The CDR3 is 13 amino acids. Losses at the gene ends were 4 bases for V and 3 bases for J; bases not matched to a gene: 2. CDR1 SGHTS and CDR2 YDEGEE come from the germline V gene. Here the CDR3 DNA reads TGTGCCAGCAGCGTTAGCGGGAGCTACGAGCAGTACTTC. This sequence encodes CASSVSGSYEQYF.

Here the CDR3 DNA reads TGCAGCGCATCCCCGGGGCTCACGGCAGATACGCAGTATTTT. Translating gives CSASPGLTADTQYF. This chain links TRBV29-1 with TRBJ2-3; tentatively, D is TRBD1 or TRBD2 (5 bases each). The ends were cut back, 7 bases at V and 4 bases at J, with 18 bases in the middle. Germline CDR1 SQVTM, CDR2 ANQGSEA. The CDR3 runs to 14 residues.

The genes are TRBV4-1 and TRBJ1-2; D is undetermined. V dropped 1 base and J dropped 4 bases, with 19 bases sitting between them. This CDR3 contains 17 residues. The germline V gene has CDR1 MGHRA and CDR2 YSYEKL. The CDR3, as DNA: TGCGCCAGCAGCCAAGGGGCACACGCGACAATTGGCTATGGCTACACCTTC. This codes for CASSQGAHATIGYGYTF.

The V call is TRBV9, the J call TRBJ2-7, with 8 bases matching TRBD2. Trimming at V came to 0 bases and at J to 1 base, leaving 6 bases not matched to a gene. CDR1 is SGDLS, CDR2 YYNGEE, per germline. This CDR3 spans 16 amino acids. In DNA, the CDR3 is TGTGCCAGCAGCGTAGGAGAGCGGGAGCGGTCCTACGAGCAGTACTTC. As protein: CASSVGERERSYEQYF.

This chain links TRBV18 with TRBJ2-1, with D unresolved. CDR3 size: 13 residues. Per the germline V gene, CDR1 is KGHSH and CDR2 is LQKENI. Trimming cost V 1 base and J 7 bases, with 8 bases left between them. CDR3 DNA sequence: TGTGCCAGCTCACCACTGGGAACGAATGAGCAGTTCTTC. Its translation is CASSPLGTNEQFF.

The chain uses TRBV13 and TRBJ2-7; 15 positions match TRBD2. Trimming cost V 5 bases and J 4 bases; bases outside gene matches: 6. The CDR3 has 16 residues. Looked up from germline, CDR1 is PRHDT and CDR2 is FYEKMQ (reference sequence). This CDR3 reads CASSPTGLAGGYEQYF. The CDR3 DNA is TGTGCCAGCAGCCCTACGGGACTAGCGGGAGGATACGAGCAGTACTTC. The full variable domain, completed using reference TRBV13 and TRBJ2-7, is AAGVIQSPRHLIKEKRETATLKCYPIPRHDTVYWYQQGPGQDPQFLISFYEKMQSDKGSIPDRFSAQQFSDYHSELNMSSLELGDSALYFCASSPTGLAGGYEQYFGPGTRLTVT.

V is TRBV10-2 and J is TRBJ2-1, with D perhaps given as TRBD1 or TRBD2 (5 bases each). The germline V gene has CDR1 WSHSY and CDR2 SAAADI. The CDR3 contains 18 residues. Trimming stripped 2 bases from V and 0 bases from J, with 17 bases between. CDR3 in amino acids: CASSEATQWGSSYNEQFF. CDR3 nucleotides: TGCGCCAGCAGTGAGGCCACGCAGTGGGGGAGCTCCTACAATGAGCAGTTCTTC.

CDR3 nucleotide sequence: TGTGCCAGCGTGTCGGTCCCCAAAAACATTCAGTACTTC. Its protein is CASVSVPKNIQYF. V is TRBV6-6 and J is TRBJ2-4; D call uncertain. With 8 bases removed from V and 2 bases from J, the gap between germline ends came to 10 bases. This CDR3 region has 13 residues. Germline values: CDR1 MNHNY, CDR2 SVGAGI (reference sequence).

This clone was recorded once. The rearrangement joins TRBV7-2 to TRBJ2-1; 10 bases map to TRBD2. Germline lookup yields CDR1 SGHTA and CDR2 FQGNSA. With V trimmed by 1 base and J by 6 bases, 3 bases remained unmatched. The CDR3 length is 15 residues. The CDR3 nucleotides are TGTGCCAGCAGCTTAGGCCCTAGCGGGGGCAATGAGCAGTTCTTC. Amino acid sequence: CASSLGPSGGNEQFF.

CDR3 loop: CAISDEYSVEQFF. CDR3 in DNA: TGTGCCATCAGTGATGAATACTCGGTTGAGCAGTTCTTC. The rearrangement links TRBV10-3 to TRBJ2-1; D is unresolved. The germline CDR1 and CDR2 sequences are ENHRY and SYGVKD. V lost 3 bases and J lost 9, with 12 bases in between. The CDR3 contains 13 residues.

V and J are TRBV28 and TRBJ2-5, with D perhaps matching TRBD2 (6 bases). CDR1 and CDR2 (germline): MDHEN, SYDVKM. V was cut by 6 bases and J by 5 bases, with 13 bases left in between. The CDR3 totals 13 residues. Written as DNA, the CDR3 is TGTGCCAGCAGACGGAGGGCCTGGGAGACCCAGTACTTC. Encoded protein: CASRRRAWETQYF.

The genes are TRBV7-2 and TRBJ1-5; D is uncertain. There are 14 residues in the CDR3. The ends were cut back, 1 base at V and 3 bases at J, with 7 bases in the middle. Looked up from germline, CDR1 is SGHTA and CDR2 is FQGNSA. DNA for the CDR3: TGTGCCAGCAGCTTAGTGGCAGCCAATCAGCCCCAGCATTTT. It specifies CASSLVAANQPQHF.

The J gene is TRBJ2-1, the V gene TRBV7-8, with D possibly TRBD2 on 6 matching bases. Germline assignment: CDR1 SGHVS and CDR2 FQNEAQ. V gave up 4 bases and J gave up 0 bases, with 13 bases separating them. This CDR3 has 16 residues. The CDR3 DNA reads TGTGCCAGCAGCTATCCCCGGGGGAGCTCCTACAATGAGCAGTTCTTC. The encoded protein is CASSYPRGSSYNEQFF.

On this clone itself: In the same sample, other DNA sequences code for this CDR3. The chain links TRBV7-8 to TRBJ2-7; the D call may be TRBD1 or TRBD2 (6 bases each). The CDR3 consists of 15 residues. V lost 1 base to trimming and J lost 2 bases, with 12 bases between them. Germline-derived CDR1 and CDR2 are SGHVS and FQNEAQ. The CDR3 spells CASSLVGGGPYEQYF. The CDR3 DNA reads TGTGCCAGCAGCTTAGTGGGGGGCGGTCCCTACGAGCAGTACTTC. Full variable domain (outside the CDR3, taken from reference TRBV7-8 and TRBJ2-7): GAGVSQSPRYKVAKRGQDVALRCDPISGHVSLFWYQQALGQGPEFLTYFQNEAQLDKSGLPSDRFFAERPEGSVSTLKIQRTQQEDSAVYLCASSLVGGGPYEQYFGPGTRLTVT.

This clone was seen a single time. J is TRBJ1-5 and V is TRBV2; D perhaps matches TRBD1 (6 bases). The germline V and J ends were trimmed by 4 bases and 9 bases, with 16 bases remaining between them. The CDR3 loop spans 14 amino acids. Per germline, CDR1 SNHLY and CDR2 FYNNEI. CDR3: CASSGTVGSRPQHF. The CDR3 DNA follows: TGTGCCAGCAGTGGGACAGTCGGGAGTCGGCCCCAGCATTTT.

The chain couples TRBV27 to TRBJ2-7; 7 nucleotides align to TRBD1. The trim removed 4 bases at V and 4 bases at J, leaving 10 bases unmatched. This CDR3 contains 15 residues. Germline V lookup: CDR1 MNHEY, CDR2 SMNVEV (reference sequence). DNA for the CDR3: TGTGCCAGCAGTTCCCCGGCAGGGGGTCTTTACGAGCAGTACTTC. Encoded protein: CASSSPAGGLYEQYF.

A word on this clone: Other DNA sequences in the same sample also yield this CDR3. The V gene is TRBV27, the J gene TRBJ1-4; D is undetermined. Germline V lookup: CDR1 MNHEY, CDR2 SMNVEV (reference sequence). V was pared by 6 bases and J by 0 bases, with 5 bases between. CDR3 length: 13 amino acids. The CDR3 protein is CASRRATNEKLFF. The CDR3 region has the DNA TGTGCCAGCAGACGAGCAACTAATGAAAAACTGTTTTTT.

The chain links TRBV7-3 to TRBJ1-6, with D uncertain. The CDR3 loop spans 15 amino acids. The germline gives CDR1 SGHTA, CDR2 FQGTGA. With 2 bases removed from V and 9 bases from J, the gap between germline ends came to 14 bases. This CDR3 is CASSLLGTYLSPLHF. DNA for the CDR3: TGTGCCAGCAGCTTATTGGGTACTTACCTTTCACCCCTCCACTTT.

This chain connects TRBV29-1 to TRBJ2-7, with D tentatively TRBD2 (5 bases). CDR1 and CDR2 from the germline V gene are SQVTM and ANQGSEA. Trimming removed 6 bases at V and 0 bases at J, with 15 bases between. The CDR3 length is 14 residues. The chain's CDR3 is CSVVSADHSYEQYF. Here the CDR3 DNA reads TGCAGCGTAGTATCAGCGGACCACTCCTACGAGCAGTACTTC.

The genes are TRBV19 and TRBJ1-2; D remains unclear. V dropped 4 bases and J dropped 0 bases, with 15 bases sitting between them. Germline V lookup: CDR1 LNHDA, CDR2 SQIVND (reference sequence). The CDR3 contains 16 residues. CDR3 residues: CASSTHGRTTNYGYTF. The CDR3 DNA sequence: TGTGCCAGTAGTACCCACGGACGGACGACTAACTATGGCTACACCTTC.

J is TRBJ2-7 and V is TRBV7-6; 10 bases agree with TRBD2. V shed 4 bases, J shed 3 bases, and the junction held 3 bases outside the gene matches. The CDR3 sequence is 14 residues long. Germline CDR1 SGHVS, CDR2 FNYEAQ. The CDR3 DNA reads as TGTGCCAGCAGCTCCAGGACTAGCGGCTACGAGCAGTACTTC. Amino acid sequence: CASSSRTSGYEQYF.